This TCR beta chain was identified in a study of blood T cells in healthy people across ages. Study-wide results and caveats: Reliance upon unsorted PBMCs precluded definitive naive versus antigen-experienced comparison.

Only a few counts were recorded for this clonotype. Its matching antigen is unknown. The ends were cut back, 4 bases at V and 4 bases at J, with 13 bases in the middle. The V gene's germline CDR1 is LNHNV and CDR2 YYDKDF (reference sequence). CDR3 length equals 15 residues. For the second PCR, which ran for 7 to 11 cycles, a sample-barcoded 5' primer and a J-beta primer mix were used. A 12-random-nucleotide template-switch adaptor tagged each cDNA molecule. A single record per CDR3 protein comes from TCRdb applying MiXCR to the 5' RACE reads. This sample has hundreds of thousands of distinct CDR3 sequences, with over 20% found just once. Isolated per sample were at least 6.5 million PBMCs.

This rearrangement joins TRBV15 to TRBJ2-2, with D perhaps TRBD1 (6 bases). The receptor comes from a man in his 70s in good health. The specimen sequenced was blood. In DNA form, the CDR3 reads TGTGCCACCAGCATACAGGGACCGAGCACCGGGGAGCTGTTTTTT. This sequence encodes CATSIQGPSTGELFF.